One sample yielded the 21 T cell receptor beta chains listed below, sequenced in a study of blood T cell repertoires in COVID-19 (dated by TCRdb to the early 2020s). Library method: the immunoSEQ multiplex PCR assay. Entries here come from immuneACCESS through TCRdb and include only in-frame sequences with V and J called. Some clones fail to appear in such tables; in the studies checked, an unresolved V gene covers under half of the shortfall, and the cause of the remainder is unknown. This sample comprises about 37,000 clones, about 89% of them detected only once. The leading ten clones occupy around 16% of the sample. Sequenced: peripheral blood. These receptors were taken from a woman in her 30s in a cohort sampled during active COVID-19.

This clone was counted once. V and J are TRBV9 and TRBJ2-7; 9 nucleotides align to TRBD2. CDR1 is SGDLS, CDR2 YYNGEE, per germline. The V gene end was trimmed by 0 bases and the J gene end by 6 bases; junction bases not matched to a gene: 7. The CDR3 totals 15 residues. The CDR3 here is CASSVGSSGSVEQYF. CDR3 DNA sequence: TGTGCCAGCAGCGTAGGGAGTAGCGGGAGCGTCGAGCAGTACTTC.

The chain recombines TRBV12-3 or TRBV12-4 with TRBJ1-1; tentative D call: TRBD1 (6 bases). V lost 5 bases to trimming and J lost 1 base, with 8 bases between them. The CDR3 extends over 13 amino acids. The CDR3 loop reads CASSPRGNTEAFF. For the CDR3, the DNA is TGTGCCAGCAGTCCCAGGGGGAACACTGAAGCTTTCTTT.

This CDR3 is CASSPGLAGGNEQFF. The CDR3 nucleotides read TGTGCCAGCAGCCCGGGACTAGCGGGAGGTAATGAGCAGTTCTTC. The chain carries TRBV7-3 and TRBJ2-1; TRBD2 matches at 15 bases. In germline, CDR1 is SGHTA, CDR2 FQGTGA. The CDR3 length is 15 residues. Trimming removed 5 bases from V and 7 bases from J; junction bases left unmatched: 3.

This chain links TRBV12-5 with TRBJ2-3, with a possible D match to TRBD2 (6 bases). Germline lookup yields CDR1 LGHNT and CDR2 FRNRAP. CDR3 size: 14 residues. The V end lost 6 bases, the J end lost 2 bases, and 12 bases lay between the germline ends. CDR3: CASGLGGSTDTQYF. DNA for the CDR3: TGTGCTAGTGGGCTAGGAGGGTCCACAGATACGCAGTATTTT. The variable domain in full, completed from reference TRBV12-5 and TRBJ2-3, reads DARVTQTPRHKVTEMGQEVTMRCQPILGHNTVFWYRQTMMQGLELLAYFRNRAPLDDSGMPKDRFSAEMPDATLATLKIQPSEPRDSAVYFCASGLGGSTDTQYFGPGTRLTVL.

V and J are TRBV5-1 and TRBJ2-4, with a weak D call TRBD1 (6 bases). The ends were cut back, 3 bases at V and 8 bases at J, with 21 bases in the middle. Germline loops: CDR1 SGHRS, CDR2 YFSETQ. The CDR3 totals 16 residues. The CDR3 reads CASSWDGTSSRDIQYF. The CDR3 bases are TGCGCCAGCAGCTGGGACGGGACATCATCTAGGGACATTCAGTACTTC.

This rearrangement joins TRBV7-2 to TRBJ2-1; TRBD2 matches at 9 bases. This CDR3 is built from 17 residues. Trimming cost V 4 bases and J 6 bases; bases outside gene matches: 13. Germline CDR1 reads SGHTA; CDR2 reads FQGNSA. This CDR3 reads CASSYRKGGREGNEQFF. CDR3 DNA sequence: TGTGCCAGCAGCTATCGAAAAGGTGGGCGGGAGGGCAATGAGCAGTTCTTC. Variable domain in full (rest from reference TRBV7-2 and TRBJ2-1): GAGVSQSPSNKVTEKGKDVELRCDPISGHTALYWYRQSLGQGLEFLIYFQGNSAPDKSGLPSDRFSAERTGGSVSTLTIQRTQQEDSAVYLCASSYRKGGREGNEQFFGPGTRLTVL.

The chain uses TRBV6-5 and TRBJ1-5; a possible D gene is TRBD1 (5 bases). V was trimmed by 6 bases and J by 6 bases, leaving 15 bases between them. CDR3 length: 14 amino acids. Germline V gene data show CDR1 as MNHEY and CDR2 as SVGAGI. The CDR3 DNA reads as TGTGCCAGCAGCTCGGGGAGGGGAGCTCAGCCCCAGCATTTT. This translates into CASSSGRGAQPQHF.

The chain combines TRBV7-8 with TRBJ1-5, with D possibly being TRBD1 (6 bases). Germline assignment: CDR1 SGHVS and CDR2 FQNEAQ. This CDR3 region has 15 residues. V gave up 5 bases and J gave up 9 bases, with 20 bases separating them. The CDR3 DNA sequence: TGTGCCAGCAGCCTGAAGGACAGTGGGATTAGGCCCCAGCATTTT. The encoded protein is CASSLKDSGIRPQHF.

This chain joins TRBV5-1 and TRBJ2-2; 8 bases are a match to TRBD1. Germline trimming cut 4 bases from V and 6 bases from J; bases unmatched to any gene: 5. The CDR3 is 14 residues long. CDR1 is SGHRS, CDR2 YFSETQ, per germline. CDR3 in DNA: TGCGCCAGCAGCCCGGGACAGGTTGCCGGGGAGCTGTTTTTT. Protein: CASSPGQVAGELFF.

Here the CDR3 reads CASSESPADYGYTF. Here the CDR3 DNA reads TGCGCCAGCAGTGAGTCGCCGGCGGACTATGGCTACACCTTC. The chain has TRBV10-2 and TRBJ1-2; D is unclear. Germline V CDR1 and CDR2: WSHSY, SAAADI. CDR3 length: 14 amino acids. V shed 0 bases and J shed 3 bases, with 8 bases lying between them.

The V gene is TRBV2, the J gene TRBJ2-7; 10 nucleotides match TRBD2. The germline V gene encodes CDR1 SNHLY and CDR2 FYNNEI. The CDR3 loop spans 14 amino acids. J was trimmed by 6 bases and V by 1 base; bases with no gene match: 3. As DNA, the CDR3 is TGTGCCAGCAGTGAAGGCCTAGCGGGAGCCGAGCAGTACTTC. This encodes CASSEGLAGAEQYF.

The chain has TRBV30 and TRBJ1-1; no reliable D call. V gave up 0 bases and J gave up 5 bases, with 4 bases separating them. This CDR3 is built from 11 residues. Germline lookup yields CDR1 GTSNPN and CDR2 SVGIG (reference sequence). The CDR3 here is CAWSVETEAFF. The CDR3 coding sequence is TGTGCCTGGAGTGTCGAGACTGAAGCTTTCTTT.

The chain recombines TRBV11-3 with TRBJ1-1, with unresolved D. Germline-derived CDR1 and CDR2 are SGHNT and YENEEA. The length of the CDR3 is 14 residues. V lost 8 bases, J lost 0 bases, and 13 bases lay in between. CDR3 in amino acids: CASEARTLNTEAFF. CDR3 DNA: TGTGCCAGCGAGGCTCGTACCTTGAACACTGAAGCTTTCTTT.

The chain combines TRBV2 with TRBJ2-1, with 7 bases fitting TRBD2. Per germline, CDR1 SNHLY and CDR2 FYNNEI. Trimming removed 11 bases from V and 0 bases from J; junction bases left unmatched: 13. The CDR3 totals 16 residues. The CDR3, as DNA: TGTGCCGGGAGGGACTATCAAAGAGGCTCCTACAATGAGCAGTTCTTC. Its protein product is CAGRDYQRGSYNEQFF.

This clone appeared once. This chain connects TRBV10-3 to TRBJ2-2; TRBD2 aligns across 12 bases. The germline V gene has CDR1 ENHRY and CDR2 SYGVKD. V was pared by 0 bases and J by 5 bases, with 13 bases of the junction left unmatched. The CDR3 length is 20 residues. In DNA, the CDR3 is TGTGCCATCAGTGAGTCACATGCGACTAGCGGGAGTTCAGGTACCGGGGAGCTGTTTTTT. This sequence encodes CAISESHATSGSSGTGELFF.

This sequence joins TRBV6-6 and TRBJ1-2, with TRBD1 matching over 9 bases. V was pared by 1 base and J by 10 bases, with 4 bases of the junction left unmatched. CDR3 length: 13 residues. Per germline, CDR1 MNHNY and CDR2 SVGAGI (reference sequence). Written as DNA, the CDR3 is TGTGCCAGCAGTTACTATGGGGACAGGGACTACACCTTC. Protein product: CASSYYGDRDYTF.

The genes are TRBV20-1 and TRBJ2-7; TRBD1 matches 7 bases. The trim removed 3 bases at V and 6 bases at J, leaving 2 bases unmatched. CDR3 size: 11 residues. Per germline, CDR1 DFQATT and CDR2 SNEGSKA (reference sequence). The CDR3: CSASRTGEQYF. For the CDR3, the DNA is TGCAGTGCTAGTAGGACAGGCGAGCAGTACTTC.

The chain couples TRBV5-1 to TRBJ1-2; possibly TRBD1 for D (5 bases). The germline V and J ends were trimmed by 4 bases and 3 bases, with 13 bases remaining between them. The CDR3 spans 14 residues. The germline gives CDR1 SGHRS, CDR2 YFSETQ. The CDR3 sequence is CASSPGGVDYGYTF. CDR3 coding DNA: TGCGCCAGCAGCCCGGGAGGGGTGGACTATGGCTACACCTTC.

The V call is TRBV28, the J call TRBJ2-7; D gene uncertain. CDR1 is MDHEN, CDR2 SYDVKM, per germline. This CDR3 is 16 amino acids long. The V end lost 1 base, the J end lost 0 bases, and 13 bases lay between the germline ends. DNA of the CDR3: TGTGCCAGCAGTTTATTCGGCCAGCGATCCTCCTACGAGCAGTACTTC. Amino acid sequence: CASSLFGQRSSYEQYF. Drawing the rest from reference TRBV28 and TRBJ2-7, the complete variable domain is DVKVTQSSRYLVKRTGEKVFLECVQDMDHENMFWYRQDPGLGLRLIYFSYDVKMKEKGDIPEGYSVSREKKERFSLILESASTNQTSMYLCASSLFGQRSSYEQYFGPGTRLTVT.

J is TRBJ2-2 and V is TRBV11-3; 12 nucleotides agree with TRBD2. This CDR3 comprises 18 residues. Losses at the gene ends were 5 bases for V and 3 bases for J; bases not matched to a gene: 10. Germline values: CDR1 SGHNT, CDR2 YENEEA. CDR3: CASSTTSGRVSDTGELFF. The DNA for the CDR3 is TGTGCCAGCAGCACGACTAGCGGGAGAGTGTCTGACACCGGGGAGCTGTTTTTT.

The chain recombines TRBV3-1 (or the pseudogene TRBV3-2) with TRBJ2-5; 11 nucleotides line up with TRBD2. Germline values: CDR1 LGHDT, CDR2 YNNKEL (reference sequence). CDR3 size: 17 residues. After removal of 2 bases from V and 1 base from J, the junction contained 6 bases not matched to a gene. The CDR3 DNA follows: TGTGCCAGCAGCCAACTAGCCGGGACTAGCGGCCAAGAGACCCAGTACTTC. Its translation: CASSQLAGTSGQETQYF.